A single sample gave rise to the 4 T cell receptor beta chains below, sequenced in a study of identical twins. TCRdb re-called the 5' RACE reads through MiXCR, storing one row per CDR3 protein. The table shows hundreds of thousands of distinct CDR3 sequences, with over 9% occurring only once. The sample also formed part of further work on yellow fever vaccine responses in identical twins.

Sequences were obtained from PBMCs. The receptor source for this set is a woman aged 18-29 years in good health.

The genes are TRBV27 and TRBJ2-3; perhaps TRBD1 as D (5 bases). Trimming shortened V by 3 bases and J by 1 base, and 11 bases separated the two germline ends. This CDR3 spans 15 amino acids. Germline V gene sequence: CDR1 MNHEY, CDR2 SMNVEV (reference sequence). The CDR3 reads CASSFRARGTDTQYF. The CDR3 DNA follows: TGTGCCAGCAGTTTCAGGGCTAGGGGCACAGATACGCAGTATTTT.

This clonotype has just a few counts. The gene calls are TRBV12-3 or TRBV12-4 and TRBJ2-2; 16 bases align to TRBD2. V was pared by 6 bases and J by 3 bases, with 7 bases of the junction left unmatched. This CDR3 spans 18 amino acids. CDR3 in DNA: TGTGCCAGCAGAATGGGACTAGCGGGAGGGCCGGACACCGGGGAGCTGTTTTTT. This encodes CASRMGLAGGPDTGELFF.

This clonotype occurred a few times. The chain has TRBV20-1 and TRBJ2-1; 10 bases are shared with TRBD2. V gave up 6 bases and J gave up 6 bases; unmatched junction bases: 8. The germline V gene has CDR1 DFQATT and CDR2 SNEGSKA (reference sequence). This CDR3 is 14 amino acids long. The CDR3 is CSAQSSGRSNEQFF. The CDR3 DNA sequence: TGCAGTGCCCAAAGTAGCGGGAGGAGCAATGAGCAGTTCTTC.

The chain carries TRBV2 and TRBJ2-1, with 12 positions matching TRBD2. There are 17 residues in the CDR3. V lost 2 bases, J lost 5 bases, and 7 bases stayed unmatched. Germline assignment: CDR1 SNHLY and CDR2 FYNNEI. The CDR3 bases are TGTGCCAGCAGTGAACAGACTAGCGGGAGTTCAAACAATGAGCAGTTCTTC. Translating it yields CASSEQTSGSSNNEQFF.